This record covers a single T cell receptor beta chain. The antigen remains unidentified. Trimming pared 2 bases from V and 5 bases from J, leaving 18 bases between. Germline V gene lookup returns CDR1 KGHSH and CDR2 LQKENI. The CDR3 contains 16 residues. The entry originates in a study of identical twins. Study conclusions and caveats: While abundant cord blood beta clonotypes carried fewer insertions, memory repertoires showed no such pattern.

TCRdb re-analysed the 5' RACE reads in MiXCR, keeping a single row per CDR3 protein. The sample gives 400,000 to 650,000 distinct CDR3 sequences, about 20% of which show up once; 0.91% is in the top ten. These data were also filed under a second study, of T cells expressing NK-cell markers.

The chain is built from TRBV18 and TRBJ1-1, with D uncertain. The sample taken for sequencing was CD4+ T cells sorted from blood. The clonotype was recovered from a woman between 18 and 29 years old in good health. The CDR3 loop is CASSPAAPGMRTEAFF. CDR3 bases: TGTGCCAGCTCACCAGCGGCCCCGGGGATGAGGACTGAAGCTTTCTTT.